This T cell receptor (beta chain) emerged from a study of blood T cell repertoires in COVID-19. The CDR3 runs to 13 residues. Trimming left V 4 bases short and J 6 bases short, with 12 bases between. Germline lookup yields CDR1 ENHRY and CDR2 SYGVKD. Data came from immunoSEQ multiplex PCR; TCRdb stores just in-frame clones and leaves some out. The data show around 180,000 clones, about 82% seen once. The TCR originated in a woman aged 25-40 years with acute or convalescent COVID-19. Input material: peripheral blood. The chain joins TRBV10-3 to TRBJ1-2, with D possibly TRBD1 on 5 matching bases. The CDR3 DNA sequence: TGTGCCATCAGTGCTACAGGTTTGGATGGCTACACCTTC. Its protein is CAISATGLDGYTF.